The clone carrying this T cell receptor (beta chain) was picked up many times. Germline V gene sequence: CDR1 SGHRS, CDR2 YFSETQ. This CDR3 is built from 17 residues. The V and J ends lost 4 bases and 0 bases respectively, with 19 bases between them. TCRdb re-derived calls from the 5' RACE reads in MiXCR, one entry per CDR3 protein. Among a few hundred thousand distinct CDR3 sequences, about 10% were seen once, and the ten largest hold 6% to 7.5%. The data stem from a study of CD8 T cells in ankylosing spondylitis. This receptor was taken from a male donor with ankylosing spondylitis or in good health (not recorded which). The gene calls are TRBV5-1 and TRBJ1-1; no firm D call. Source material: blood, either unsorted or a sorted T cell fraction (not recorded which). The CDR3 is CASSAPRLGVMNTEAFF. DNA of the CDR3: TGCGCCAGCAGCGCACCGAGACTCGGGGTTATGAACACTGAAGCTTTCTTT.